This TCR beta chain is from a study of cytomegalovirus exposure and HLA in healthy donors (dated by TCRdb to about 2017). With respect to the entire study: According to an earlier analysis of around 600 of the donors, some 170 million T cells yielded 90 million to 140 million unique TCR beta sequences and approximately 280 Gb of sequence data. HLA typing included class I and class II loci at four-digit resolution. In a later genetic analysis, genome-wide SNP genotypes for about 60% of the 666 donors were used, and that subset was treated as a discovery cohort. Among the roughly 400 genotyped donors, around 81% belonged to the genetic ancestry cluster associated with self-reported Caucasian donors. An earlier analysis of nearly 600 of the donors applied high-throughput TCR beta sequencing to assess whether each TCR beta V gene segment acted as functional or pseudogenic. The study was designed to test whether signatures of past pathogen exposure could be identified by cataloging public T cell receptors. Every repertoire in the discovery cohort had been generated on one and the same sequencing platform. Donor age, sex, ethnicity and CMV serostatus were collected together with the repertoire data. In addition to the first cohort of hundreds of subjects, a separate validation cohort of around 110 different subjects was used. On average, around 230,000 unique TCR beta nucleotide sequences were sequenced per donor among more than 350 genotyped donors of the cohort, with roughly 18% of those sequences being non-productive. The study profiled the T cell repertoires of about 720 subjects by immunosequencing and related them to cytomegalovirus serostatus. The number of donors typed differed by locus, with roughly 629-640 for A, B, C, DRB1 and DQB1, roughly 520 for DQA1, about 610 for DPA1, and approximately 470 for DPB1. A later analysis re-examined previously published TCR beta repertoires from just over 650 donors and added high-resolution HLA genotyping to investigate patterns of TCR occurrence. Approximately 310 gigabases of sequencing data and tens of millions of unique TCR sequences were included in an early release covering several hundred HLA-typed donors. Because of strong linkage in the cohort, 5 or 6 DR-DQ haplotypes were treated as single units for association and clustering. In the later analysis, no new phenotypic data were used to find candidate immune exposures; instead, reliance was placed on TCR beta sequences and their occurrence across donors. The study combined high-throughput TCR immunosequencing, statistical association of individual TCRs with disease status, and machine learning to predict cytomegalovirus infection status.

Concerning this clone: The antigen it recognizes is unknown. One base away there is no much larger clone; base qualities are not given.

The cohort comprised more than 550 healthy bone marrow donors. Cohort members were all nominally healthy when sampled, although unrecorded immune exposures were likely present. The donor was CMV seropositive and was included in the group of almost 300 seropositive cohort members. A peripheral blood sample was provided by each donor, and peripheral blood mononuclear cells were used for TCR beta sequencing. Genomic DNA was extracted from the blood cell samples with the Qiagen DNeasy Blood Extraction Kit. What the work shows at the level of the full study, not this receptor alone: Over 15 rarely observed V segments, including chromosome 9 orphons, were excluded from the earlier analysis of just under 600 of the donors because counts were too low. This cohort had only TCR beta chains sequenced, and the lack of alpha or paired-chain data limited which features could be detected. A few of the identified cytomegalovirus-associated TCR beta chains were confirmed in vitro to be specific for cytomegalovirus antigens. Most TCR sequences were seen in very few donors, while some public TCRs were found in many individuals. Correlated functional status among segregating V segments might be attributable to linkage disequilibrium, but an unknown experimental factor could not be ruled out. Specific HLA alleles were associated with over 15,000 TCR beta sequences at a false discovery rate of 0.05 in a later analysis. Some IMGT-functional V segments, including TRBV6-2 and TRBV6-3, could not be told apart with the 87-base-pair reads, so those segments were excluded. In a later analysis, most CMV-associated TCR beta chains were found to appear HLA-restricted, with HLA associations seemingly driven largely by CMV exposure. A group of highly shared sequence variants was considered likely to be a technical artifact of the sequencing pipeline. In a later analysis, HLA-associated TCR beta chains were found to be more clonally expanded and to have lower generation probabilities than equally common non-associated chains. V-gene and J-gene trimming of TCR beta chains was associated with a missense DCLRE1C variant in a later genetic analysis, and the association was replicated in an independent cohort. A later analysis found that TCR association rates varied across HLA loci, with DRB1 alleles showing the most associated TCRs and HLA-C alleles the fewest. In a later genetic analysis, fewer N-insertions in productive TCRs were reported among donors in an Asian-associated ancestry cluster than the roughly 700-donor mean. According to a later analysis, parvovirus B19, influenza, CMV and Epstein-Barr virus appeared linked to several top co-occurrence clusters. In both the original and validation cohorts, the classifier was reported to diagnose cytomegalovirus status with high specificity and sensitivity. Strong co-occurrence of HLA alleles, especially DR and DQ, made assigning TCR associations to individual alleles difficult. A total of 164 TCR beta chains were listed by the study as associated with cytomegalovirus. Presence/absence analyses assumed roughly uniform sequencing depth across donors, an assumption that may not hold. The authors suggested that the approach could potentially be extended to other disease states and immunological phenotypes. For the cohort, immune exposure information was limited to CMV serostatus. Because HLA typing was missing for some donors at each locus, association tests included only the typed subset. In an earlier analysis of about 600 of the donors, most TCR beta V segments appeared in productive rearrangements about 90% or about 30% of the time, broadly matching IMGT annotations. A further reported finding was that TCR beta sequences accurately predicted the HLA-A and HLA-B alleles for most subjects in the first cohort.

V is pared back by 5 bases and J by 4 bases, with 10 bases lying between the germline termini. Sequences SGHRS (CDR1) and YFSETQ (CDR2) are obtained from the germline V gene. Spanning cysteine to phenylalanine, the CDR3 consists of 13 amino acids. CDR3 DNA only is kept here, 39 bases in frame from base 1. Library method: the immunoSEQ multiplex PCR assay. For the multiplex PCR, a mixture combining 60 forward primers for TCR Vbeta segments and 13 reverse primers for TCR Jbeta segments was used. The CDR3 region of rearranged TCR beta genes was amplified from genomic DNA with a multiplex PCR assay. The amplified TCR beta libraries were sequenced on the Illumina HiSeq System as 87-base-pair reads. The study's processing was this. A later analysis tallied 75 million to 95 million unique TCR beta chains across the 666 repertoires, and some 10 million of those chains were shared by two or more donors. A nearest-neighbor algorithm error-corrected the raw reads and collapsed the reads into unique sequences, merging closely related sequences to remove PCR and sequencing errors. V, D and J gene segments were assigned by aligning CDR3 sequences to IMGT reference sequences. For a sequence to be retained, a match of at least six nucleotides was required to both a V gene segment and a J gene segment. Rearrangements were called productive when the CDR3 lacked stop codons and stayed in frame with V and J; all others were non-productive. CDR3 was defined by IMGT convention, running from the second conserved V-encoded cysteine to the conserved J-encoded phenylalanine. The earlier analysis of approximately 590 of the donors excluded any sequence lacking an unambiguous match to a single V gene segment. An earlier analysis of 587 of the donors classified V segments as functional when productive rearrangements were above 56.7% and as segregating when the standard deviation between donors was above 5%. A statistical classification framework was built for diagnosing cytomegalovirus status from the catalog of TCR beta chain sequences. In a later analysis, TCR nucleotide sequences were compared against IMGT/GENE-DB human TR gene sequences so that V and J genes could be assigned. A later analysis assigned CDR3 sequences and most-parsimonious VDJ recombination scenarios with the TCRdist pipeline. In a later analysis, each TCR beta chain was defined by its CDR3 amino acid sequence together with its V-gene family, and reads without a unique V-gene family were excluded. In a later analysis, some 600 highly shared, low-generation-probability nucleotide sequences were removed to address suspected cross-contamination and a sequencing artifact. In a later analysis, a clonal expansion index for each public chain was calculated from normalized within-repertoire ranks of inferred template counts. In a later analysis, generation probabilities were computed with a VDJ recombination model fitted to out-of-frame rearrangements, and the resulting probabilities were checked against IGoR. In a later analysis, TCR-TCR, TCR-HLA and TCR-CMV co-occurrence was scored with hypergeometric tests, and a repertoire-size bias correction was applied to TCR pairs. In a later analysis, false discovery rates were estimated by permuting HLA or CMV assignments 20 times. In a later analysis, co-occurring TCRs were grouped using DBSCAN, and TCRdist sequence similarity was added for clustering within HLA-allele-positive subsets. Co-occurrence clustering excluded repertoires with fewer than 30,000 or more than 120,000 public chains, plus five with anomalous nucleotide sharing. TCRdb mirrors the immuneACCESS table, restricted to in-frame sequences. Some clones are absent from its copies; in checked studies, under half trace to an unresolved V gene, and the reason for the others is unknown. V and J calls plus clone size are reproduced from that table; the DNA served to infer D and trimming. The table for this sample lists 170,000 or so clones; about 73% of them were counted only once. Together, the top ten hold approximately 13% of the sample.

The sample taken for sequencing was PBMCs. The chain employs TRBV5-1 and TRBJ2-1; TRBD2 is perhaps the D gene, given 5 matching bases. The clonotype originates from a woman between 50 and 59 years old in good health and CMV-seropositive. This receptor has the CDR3 CASRLSGYNEQFF. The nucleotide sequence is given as TGCGCCAGCAGGCTATCGGGGTACAATGAGCAGTTCTTC.